The 5 T cell receptor beta chains below come from one sample, sequenced in a study of blood T cell repertoires in COVID-19. Assay: immunoSEQ multiplex PCR; the TCRdb copy retains only in-frame clones and omits some. The sample includes 85,000 to 120,000 clones, about nine tenths seen only once; the top ten take around 5%. Sequenced: peripheral blood. These receptors were obtained from a woman aged 45-65 years with COVID-19, enrolled during active disease.

The CDR3 loop reads CASSIGGHSDTQYF. The DNA of the CDR3 is TGTGCCAGTAGTATCGGGGGGCACTCAGATACGCAGTATTTT. The chain links TRBV19 to TRBJ2-3; a weak D match, TRBD2 (7 bases). Germline V gene lookup returns CDR1 LNHDA and CDR2 SQIVND (reference sequence). Trimming removed 3 bases from V and 4 bases from J, with 11 bases in between. This CDR3 region has 14 residues. Together with reference TRBV19 and TRBJ2-3, the CDR3 gives the full variable domain: DGGITQSPKYLFRKEGQNVTLSCEQNLNHDAMYWYRQDPGQGLRLIYYSQIVNDFQKGDIAEGYSVSREKKESFPLTVTSAQKNPTAFYLCASSIGGHSDTQYFGPGTRLTVL.

This chain joins TRBV7-2 and TRBJ1-6, with D possibly being TRBD1 (6 bases). CDR1 SGHTA and CDR2 FQGNSA come from the germline V gene. The CDR3 contains 14 residues. The germline V and J ends were trimmed by 5 bases and 6 bases, with 11 bases remaining between them. The CDR3 DNA reads TGTGCCAGCAGCCCCGGGACAATTAATTCACCCCTCCACTTT. This gives the protein CASSPGTINSPLHF.

The chain links TRBV28 to TRBJ2-1; 8 bases map to TRBD1. In germline, CDR1 is MDHEN, CDR2 SYDVKM. Trimming cost V 5 bases and J 6 bases; bases outside gene matches: 12. This CDR3 spans 16 amino acids. The CDR3 protein is CASSPYESQGGNEQFF. In DNA form, the CDR3 reads TGTGCCAGCAGTCCCTATGAGTCACAGGGGGGCAATGAGCAGTTCTTC.

This rearrangement joins TRBV27 to TRBJ1-1; D unresolved. The ends were cut back, 3 bases at V and 1 base at J, with 6 bases in the middle. The CDR3 covers 13 residues. Germline V CDR1 and CDR2: MNHEY, SMNVEV (reference sequence). The DNA for the CDR3 is TGTGCCAGCAGTTTGTCAGAGAACACTGAAGCTTTCTTT. It translates to CASSLSENTEAFF.

This clone was seen once. V gene TRBV18 combines with J gene TRBJ2-1, with 8 bases lining up with TRBD1. CDR3 size: 16 residues. Per germline, CDR1 KGHSH and CDR2 LQKENI. V lost 3 bases to trimming and J lost 2 bases; unmatched junction nucleotides: 6. This chain's CDR3 is CASSPRQGRTYNEQFF. As DNA, the CDR3 is TGTGCCAGCTCACCGCGACAGGGGAGGACCTACAATGAGCAGTTCTTC.